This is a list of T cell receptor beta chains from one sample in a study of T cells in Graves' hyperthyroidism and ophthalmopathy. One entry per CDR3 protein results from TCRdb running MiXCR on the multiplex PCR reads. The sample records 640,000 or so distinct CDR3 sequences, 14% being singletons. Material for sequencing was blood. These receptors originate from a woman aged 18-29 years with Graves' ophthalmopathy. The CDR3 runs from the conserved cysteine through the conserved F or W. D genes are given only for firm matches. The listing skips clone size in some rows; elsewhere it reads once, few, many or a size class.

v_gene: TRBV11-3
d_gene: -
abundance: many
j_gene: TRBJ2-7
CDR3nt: TGTGCCAGCAGCTGGGGAGAGACCTACGAGCAGTACTTC
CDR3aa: CASSWGETYEQYF

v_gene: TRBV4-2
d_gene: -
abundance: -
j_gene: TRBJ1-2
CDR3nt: TGTGCCAGCAGCTCCCTGACAGGTGGGGGCGGCTACACCTTC
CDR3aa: CASSSLTGGGGYTF

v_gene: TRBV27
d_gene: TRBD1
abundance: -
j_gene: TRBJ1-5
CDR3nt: TGTGCCAGCCGCCCCTTGCGACAGGGTCATTCTGGCAATCAGCCCCAGCATTTT
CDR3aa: CASRPLRQGHSGNQPQHF

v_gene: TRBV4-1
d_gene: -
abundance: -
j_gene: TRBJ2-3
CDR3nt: TGCGCCAGCAGCCATCTATATAAGACCCGGGGCACAGATACGCAGTATTTT
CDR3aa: CASSHLYKTRGTDTQYF

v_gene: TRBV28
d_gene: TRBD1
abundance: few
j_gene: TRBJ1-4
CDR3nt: TGTGCCAGCAGTTTAGCACAGGGGATAGGCGAAAAACTGTTTTTT
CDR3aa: CASSLAQGIGEKLFF

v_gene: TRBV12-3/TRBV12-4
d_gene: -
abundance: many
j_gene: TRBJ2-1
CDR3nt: TGTGCCAGCAGTCCTCGGGACAATTCCTACAATGAGCAGTTCTTC
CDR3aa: CASSPRDNSYNEQFF

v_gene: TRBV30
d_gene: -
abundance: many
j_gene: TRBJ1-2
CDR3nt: TGTGCCTGGAGTGTATCACAGAACTATGGCTACACCTTC
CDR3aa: CAWSVSQNYGYTF

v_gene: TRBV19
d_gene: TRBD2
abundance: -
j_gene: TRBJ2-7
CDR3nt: TGTGCCAGTAGTATAGCAGCGGGAGTTTCCTACGAGCAGTACTTC
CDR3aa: CASSIAAGVSYEQYF

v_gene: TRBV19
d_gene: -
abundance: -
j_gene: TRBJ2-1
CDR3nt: TGTGCCAGTAGTTCCCCGGCGCGAATCAATGAGCAGTTCTTC
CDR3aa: CASSSPARINEQFF

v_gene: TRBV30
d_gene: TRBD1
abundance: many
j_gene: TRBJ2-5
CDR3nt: TGTGCCTGGAGTGTAGGGACAGCTCAAGAGACCCAGTACTTC
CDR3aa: CAWSVGTAQETQYF

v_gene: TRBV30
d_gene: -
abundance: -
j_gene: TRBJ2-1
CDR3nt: TGTGCCTGGACCATCTCCCTAGTGGATGAGCAGTTCTTC
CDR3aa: CAWTISLVDEQFF

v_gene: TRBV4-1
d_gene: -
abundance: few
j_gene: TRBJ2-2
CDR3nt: TGCGCCAGCAGCCCATCTACAGGGCCATCAAACACCGGGGAGCTGTTTTTT
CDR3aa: CASSPSTGPSNTGELFF

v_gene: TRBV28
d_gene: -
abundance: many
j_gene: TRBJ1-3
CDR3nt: TGTGCCAGCAGGACAGGACGAAACACCATATATTTT
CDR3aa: CASRTGRNTIYF

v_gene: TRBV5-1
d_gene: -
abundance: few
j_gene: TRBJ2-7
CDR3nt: TGCGCCAGCAGCTCCCCGGGTTCCGGGAACGAGCAGTACTTC
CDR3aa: CASSSPGSGNEQYF

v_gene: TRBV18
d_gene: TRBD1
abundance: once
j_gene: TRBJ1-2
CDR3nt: TGTGCCAGCTCACCAGAAGTGGGGGACAGGGGGAACTATGGCTACACCTTC
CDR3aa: CASSPEVGDRGNYGYTF

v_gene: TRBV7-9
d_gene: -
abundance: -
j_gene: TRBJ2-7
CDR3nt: TGTGCCAGCAGCTTGAGAGGGAACTCCTACGAGCAGTACTTC
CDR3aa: CASSLRGNSYEQYF